This T cell receptor (beta chain) is from a study of OX40 agonist ivuxolimab in advanced cancers. Across the study: Prior therapy, whether anti-PD-1, anti-PD-L1 or anti-CTLA-4, was allowed, and approximately 37% had some. Partial responses were seen in three patients, one with hepatocellular carcinoma and two with cutaneous melanoma.

Profiling relied on immunoSEQ multiplex PCR, and the TCRdb table lists in-frame clones only, not all of them. The table records about 71,000 clones, under 90% of them present only once. Study findings and constraints: Mean expanded clone counts were higher in CD8+ than CD4+ T cells.

A note on this clone: Its matching antigen is unknown.

Germline CDR1 is MDHEN and CDR2 is SYDVKM. The CDR3 is 12 amino acids. V gave up 5 bases and J gave up 14 bases, with 15 bases separating them. Autoimmune disease history or systemic immunosuppression was exclusionary. This specimen was CD4+ or CD8+ T cells sorted from blood, taken in a trial of the OX40 agonist ivuxolimab. This TCR derives from an adult with an advanced solid tumor such as melanoma, head and neck, liver or kidney cancer. This chain connects TRBV28 to TRBJ1-4; D gene ambiguous. This CDR3 is CASSPLGLSLFF. CDR3 in DNA: TGTGCCAGCAGTCCATTAGGACTCTCTCTGTTTTTT.